Listed here are 24 T cell receptor beta chains from one sample, sequenced in a study of blood T cell repertoires in COVID-19. Measured with immunoSEQ multiplex PCR; TCRdb has only the in-frame clones, and not every one. Of about 59,000 clones listed, approximately 80% are singletons. Material: peripheral blood. The receptors shown here come from a man in his 60s with acute or convalescent COVID-19.

J is TRBJ1-2 and V is TRBV2; a possible D gene is TRBD1 (5 bases). V lost 8 bases and J lost 2, with 12 bases in between. Germline CDR1 SNHLY, CDR2 FYNNEI. This CDR3 comprises 13 residues. As DNA, the CDR3 is TGTGCCAGCCCCAGGGCCTCCAACTATGGCTACACCTTC. Residues: CASPRASNYGYTF.

This chain connects TRBV19 to TRBJ1-2; no reliable D call. V was clipped by 10 bases and J by 4 bases, with 19 bases between them. The CDR3 has 14 residues. Germline CDR1 reads LNHDA; CDR2 reads SQIVND (reference sequence). CDR3 nucleotide sequence: TGTGCCACCGGGGATGGTCGGGGTCTCTATGGCTACACCTTC. It specifies CATGDGRGLYGYTF.

CDR3 coding DNA: TGTGCCAGCAGTACCCGTGGGGGGACAGATACGCAGTATTTT. Its translation: CASSTRGGTDTQYF. The chain employs TRBV2 and TRBJ2-3; weak D call: TRBD2 (6 bases). Trimming stripped 5 bases from V and 3 bases from J, with 12 bases between. The CDR3 loop spans 14 amino acids. CDR1 is SNHLY and CDR2 is FYNNEI in the germline V gene.

V usage is TRBV2 and J usage is TRBJ2-3; unclear D gene. The CDR3 sequence is 14 residues long. The V end was cut by 8 bases, the J end by 1 base, with 13 bases between. The V gene's germline CDR1 is SNHLY and CDR2 FYNNEI. The CDR3 DNA is TGTGCCAGCGCTGGAGAGAGAGGCACAGATACGCAGTATTTT. Protein sequence: CASAGERGTDTQYF.

This clone was counted only a few times. The V gene is TRBV24-1, the J gene TRBJ2-7; tentative D call: TRBD1 (6 bases). Germline V gene data show CDR1 as KGHDR and CDR2 as SFDVKD. The CDR3 has 16 residues. V dropped 4 bases and J dropped 3 bases, with 18 bases sitting between them. Here the CDR3 reads CATSDRSTTGNYEQYF. As DNA, the CDR3 is TGTGCCACCAGTGACCGCAGCACAACAGGGAACTACGAGCAGTACTTC.

CDR3 nucleotides: TGTGCCAGCAGCTTAGCGGGGCGGGGTCAAAACATTCAGTACTTC. Translation: CASSLAGRGQNIQYF. The chain recombines TRBV7-9 with TRBJ2-4; a weak D match, TRBD2 (6 bases). Trimming shortened V by 0 bases and J by 5 bases, and 11 bases separated the two germline ends. CDR3 length: 15 residues. CDR1 SEHNR and CDR2 FQNEAQ come from the germline V gene (reference sequence).

This chain joins TRBV19 and TRBJ1-5, with a possible D match to TRBD1 (5 bases). This CDR3 is 15 amino acids long. V was clipped by 4 bases and J by 6 bases, with 16 bases between them. Germline CDR1 LNHDA, CDR2 SQIVND (reference sequence). CDR3 loop: CASSRTGEAFQPQHF. For the CDR3, the DNA is TGTGCCAGTAGTAGGACGGGGGAAGCTTTTCAGCCCCAGCATTTT.

The gene calls are TRBV27 and TRBJ2-6, with D uncertain. Germline V gives CDR1 MNHEY, CDR2 SMNVEV (reference sequence). V dropped 2 bases and J dropped 0 bases, with 8 bases sitting between them. CDR3 length: 16 residues. The DNA of the CDR3 is TGTGCCAGCAGTTTAAGACGGAGCTCTGGGGCCAACGTCCTGACTTTC. Its translation is CASSLRRSSGANVLTF.

The chain joins TRBV12-3 or TRBV12-4 to TRBJ1-5; unclear D gene. Trimming shortened V by 2 bases and J by 7 bases, and 9 bases separated the two germline ends. The CDR3 contains 13 residues. The CDR3 loop reads CASSLLREQPQHF. The DNA of the CDR3 is TGTGCCAGCAGTTTATTACGAGAACAGCCCCAGCATTTT.

J is TRBJ2-7 and V is TRBV12-3 or TRBV12-4; no clear D. The CDR3 is 13 amino acids. V was clipped by 6 bases and J by 0 bases, with 9 bases between them. The CDR3 loop reads CASSTGSSYEQYF. The CDR3 DNA follows: TGTGCCAGCAGCACCGGGTCCTCCTACGAGCAGTACTTC.

This chain connects TRBV6-5 to TRBJ2-5; TRBD2 aligns across 12 bases. V trimming: 2 bases; J trimming: 2 bases; junction bases outside the gene matches: 3. Germline-derived CDR1 and CDR2 are MNHEY and SVGAGI. The CDR3 sequence is 16 residues long. As DNA, the CDR3 is TGTGCCAGCAGTTACGAGACTAGCGGGGGTCAAGAGACCCAGTACTTC. It specifies CASSYETSGGQETQYF.

The gene calls are TRBV30 and TRBJ2-3; 8 bases align to TRBD2. Trimming cost V 0 bases and J 2 bases; bases outside gene matches: 10. CDR1 and CDR2 from the germline V gene are GTSNPN and SVGIG (reference sequence). The CDR3 contains 17 residues. CDR3 nucleotide sequence: TGTGCCTGGAGTGTCCCCCGTACTAGCGGTAACACAGATACGCAGTATTTT. Translated, it gives CAWSVPRTSGNTDTQYF.

In its sample, this clone was seen once. The chain employs TRBV2 and TRBJ2-5; D gene unclear. The CDR3 is 12 residues long. Germline assignment: CDR1 SNHLY and CDR2 FYNNEI. Trimming stripped 2 bases from V and 4 bases from J, with 5 bases between. The CDR3 DNA sequence: TGTGCCAGCAGTGAAATTCGAGAGACCCAGTACTTC. Its translation is CASSEIRETQYF.

The chain joins TRBV27 to TRBJ2-1, with TRBD2 as a possible D gene (6 bases). Per the germline V gene, CDR1 is MNHEY and CDR2 is SMNVEV (reference sequence). V lost 2 bases, J lost 3 bases, and 11 bases lay in between. The CDR3 spans 15 residues. This CDR3 is CASSLDRLGYNEQFF. CDR3 DNA: TGTGCCAGCAGTTTAGACCGACTAGGCTACAATGAGCAGTTCTTC.

CDR3 amino acids: CASSDRRDQPQHF. The CDR3 DNA is TGTGCCAGCAGTGACAGACGGGATCAGCCCCAGCATTTT. V gene TRBV14 combines with J gene TRBJ1-5, with D perhaps matching TRBD1 (5 bases). V was clipped by 6 bases and J by 5 bases, with 11 bases between them. Germline V CDR1 and CDR2: SGHDN, FVKESK. The CDR3 runs 13 residues. Based on the CDR3 plus reference TRBV14 and TRBJ1-5, the full variable domain is EAGVTQFPSHSVIEKGQTVTLRCDPISGHDNLYWYRRVMGKEIKFLLHFVKESKQDESGMPNNRFLAERTGGTYSTLKVQPAELEDSGVYFCASSDRRDQPQHFGDGTRLSIL.

The chain links TRBV19 to TRBJ1-5, with no clear D. CDR1 is LNHDA and CDR2 is SQIVND in the germline V gene (reference sequence). Trimming took off 2 bases at V and 4 bases at J, with 6 bases between the two ends. CDR3 length: 13 residues. The CDR3 loop is CASSISGNQPQHF. The DNA for the CDR3 is TGTGCCAGTAGTATAAGCGGGAATCAGCCCCAGCATTTT.

Here the CDR3 reads CASSLDPGSYNEQFF. The CDR3 DNA follows: TGTGCCAGCAGCTTAGATCCAGGCTCCTACAATGAGCAGTTCTTC. This chain uses TRBV7-9 with TRBJ2-1, with unresolved D. V was clipped by 1 base and J by 0 bases, with 7 bases between them. The CDR3 is 15 amino acids. From germline, CDR1 is SEHNR and CDR2 FQNEAQ (reference sequence).

The rearrangement joins TRBV18 to TRBJ2-1; possible D gene TRBD1, 6 bases. This CDR3 is 18 amino acids long. V was shortened by 3 bases and J by 1 base, with 19 bases between the two germline ends. The germline V gene has CDR1 KGHSH and CDR2 LQKENI. CDR3 DNA sequence: TGTGCCAGCTCACCGCTCGGACAGCCCCGTGGGTCCTACAATGAGCAGTTCTTC. This codes for CASSPLGQPRGSYNEQFF. Together with reference TRBV18 and TRBJ2-1, the CDR3 gives the full variable domain: NAGVMQNPRHLVRRRGQEARLRCSPMKGHSHVYWYRQLPEEGLKFMVYLQKENIIDESGMPKERFSAEFPKEGPSILRIQQVVRGDSAAYFCASSPLGQPRGSYNEQFFGPGTRLTVL.

The J gene is TRBJ2-5, the V gene TRBV7-3, with D perhaps TRBD1 (6 bases). The CDR3 is 14 residues long. The germline CDR1 and CDR2 sequences are SGHTA and FQGTGA. V dropped 0 bases and J dropped 5 bases, with 10 bases sitting between them. CDR3 nucleotide sequence: TGTGCCAGCAGCTTAACGGGGGCTCGGGAGACCCAGTACTTC. This gives the protein CASSLTGARETQYF.

This chain joins TRBV18 and TRBJ2-3; 12 bases are a match to TRBD2. Germline V gene lookup returns CDR1 KGHSH and CDR2 LQKENI. Trimming at V came to 3 bases and at J to 2 bases, leaving 15 bases not matched to a gene. The CDR3 consists of 20 residues. The CDR3 protein is CASSPLRLAGATSVTDTQYF. CDR3 nucleotide sequence: TGTGCCAGCTCACCCCTTAGACTAGCGGGGGCCACGTCTGTCACAGATACGCAGTATTTT.

The chain is built from TRBV9 and TRBJ2-7; 11 positions match TRBD2. Unmatched junction bases numbered 6, after V lost 0 bases and J lost 4 bases. Germline V gene data show CDR1 as SGDLS and CDR2 as YYNGEE. This CDR3 has 16 residues. CDR3 nucleotide sequence: TGTGCCAGCAGCGTAGAGGGACTAGCGGTGATATACGAGCAGTACTTC. This translates into CASSVEGLAVIYEQYF.

The chain recombines TRBV2 with TRBJ1-5; 9 positions agree with TRBD1. Germline CDR1 SNHLY, CDR2 FYNNEI. Trimming took 8 bases from V and 9 from J; bases not matched to a gene: 11. This CDR3 region has 14 residues. The CDR3 is CASEGQGGQGPQHF. CDR3 nucleotides: TGTGCCAGCGAGGGACAGGGTGGCCAAGGGCCCCAGCATTTT.

A few counts support this clone. This rearrangement joins TRBV9 to TRBJ1-3, with TRBD1 identical over 8 bases. The CDR3 consists of 17 residues. V dropped 6 bases and J dropped 0; count of bases not matched to a gene: 11. Germline V lookup: CDR1 SGDLS, CDR2 YYNGEE. CDR3 coding DNA: TGTGCCAGCAAACGCCGGGACAGGCGACACTCTGGAAACACCATATATTTT. Translated, it gives CASKRRDRRHSGNTIYF. Complete variable domain (other parts from reference TRBV9 and TRBJ1-3): DSGVTQTPKHLITATGQRVTLRCSPRSGDLSVYWYQQSLDQGLQFLIQYYNGEERAKGNILERFSAQQFPDLHSELNLSSLELGDSALYFCASKRRDRRHSGNTIYFGEGSWLTVV.

The V call is TRBV19, the J call TRBJ2-1; TRBD2 matches 8 bases. This CDR3 contains 15 residues. The V segment lost 5 bases and the J segment 4 bases; nucleotides outside the gene matches: 7. The germline gives CDR1 LNHDA, CDR2 SQIVND (reference sequence). CDR3 residues: CASSRLAGGYNEQFF. The DNA of the CDR3 is TGTGCCAGTAGTCGCCTCGCGGGGGGTTACAATGAGCAGTTCTTC.